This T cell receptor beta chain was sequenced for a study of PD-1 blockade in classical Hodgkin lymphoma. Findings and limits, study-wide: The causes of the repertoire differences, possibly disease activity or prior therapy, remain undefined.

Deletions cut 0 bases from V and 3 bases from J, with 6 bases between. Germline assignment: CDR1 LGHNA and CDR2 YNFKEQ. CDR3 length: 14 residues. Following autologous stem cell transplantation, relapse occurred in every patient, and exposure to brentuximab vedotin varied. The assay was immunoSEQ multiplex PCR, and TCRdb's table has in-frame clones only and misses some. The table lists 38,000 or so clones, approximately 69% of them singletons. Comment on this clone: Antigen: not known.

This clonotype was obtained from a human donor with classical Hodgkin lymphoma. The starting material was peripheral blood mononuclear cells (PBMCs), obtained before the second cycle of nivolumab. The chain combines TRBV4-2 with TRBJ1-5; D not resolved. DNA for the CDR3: TGTGCCAGCAGCCAAGAGCTGAACAATCAGCCCCAGCATTTT. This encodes CASSQELNNQPQHF.